These 22 T cell receptor beta chains originate from one sample sequenced in a study of post-analysis software for immune sequencing data (dated by TCRdb to between 2014 and 2016). What the study reported, not specific to this receptor: A few TRBV segments, including TRBV5-6, TRBV5-1 and TRBV20-1, were significantly more frequent in patients than controls.

The library was generated by PCR. The listed sequencing device is Illumina HiSeq 2500. To reduce PCR and sequencing biases, unique molecular identifiers were built into the TCR beta cDNA libraries. The public reads were run again by TCRdb, first through fastp at Q25 and then through MiXCR, and only productive beta chains were kept. Records with the same CDR3 protein are collapsed into one entry carrying the most frequent genes and DNA. This sample gives about 820,000 distinct CDR3 sequences in total; approximately 57% of them show up just once. The ten largest make up approximately 4.3% of the sample. These receptors have no identified antigens. The source material was blood. The receptors here all came from a girl aged 5-17 years with multiple sclerosis.

This clonotype was seen ten or more times. The chain employs TRBV20-1 and TRBJ2-5, with a possible D match to TRBD2 (6 bases). Deletions cut 0 bases from V and 3 bases from J, with 23 bases between. The CDR3 runs to 18 residues. CDR1 and CDR2 from the germline V gene are DFQATT and SNEGSKA (reference sequence). CDR3 nucleotide sequence: TGCAGTGCTAGAGATTGGGTTGGGCGGCGGGATAAGAAAGAGACCCAGTACTTC. Translating gives CSARDWVGRRDKKETQYF.

The chain combines TRBV20-1 with TRBJ2-3; D remains unclear. The CDR3 is 11 residues long. Per the germline V gene, CDR1 is DFQATT and CDR2 is SNEGSKA (reference sequence). The germline V and J ends were trimmed by 5 bases and 6 bases, with 9 bases remaining between them. CDR3 nucleotide sequence: TGCAGTGCTCGGGCTACCGATACGCAGTATTTT. Encoded protein: CSARATDTQYF.

This clonotype was counted a few times. V usage is TRBV5-5 and J usage is TRBJ2-7, with TRBD2 matching 10 bases. The CDR3 length is 15 residues. Germline assignment: CDR1 SGHKS and CDR2 YYEKEE (reference sequence). Losses at the gene ends were 2 bases for V and 0 bases for J; bases not matched to a gene: 2. The CDR3 sequence is CASSFSGGYSYEQYF. As DNA, the CDR3 is TGTGCCAGCAGCTTTAGCGGGGGGTACTCCTACGAGCAGTACTTC.

The rearrangement joins TRBV27 to TRBJ2-1, with D possibly TRBD2 on 6 matching bases. CDR3 size: 20 residues. Germline CDR1 is MNHEY and CDR2 is SMNVEV (reference sequence). The ends were cut back, 7 bases at V and 0 bases at J, with 28 bases in the middle. The DNA for the CDR3 is TGTGCCAGCACCTATAGGGCGTCCCGGGACTCTTCGAGCTCCTACAATGAGCAGTTCTTC. Protein product: CASTYRASRDSSSSYNEQFF.

V and J are TRBV28 and TRBJ2-7; 9 nucleotides agree with TRBD2. With V trimmed by 8 bases and J by 0 bases, 8 bases remained unmatched. Germline CDR1 and CDR2: MDHEN and SYDVKM. The CDR3 contains 15 residues. CDR3 protein: CASPPGSGGSYEQYF. The CDR3 coding sequence is TGTGCCAGCCCCCCAGGTAGCGGGGGCTCCTACGAGCAGTACTTC.

Concerning this clonotype: One end of the junction is discordant with germline, which a read error may explain. This chain joins TRBV12-3 or TRBV12-4 and TRBJ1-4; D is possibly TRBD1 (5 bases). The CDR3 is made up of 15 amino acids. The DNA of the CDR3 is TGTGTCAGCAGTTTAGCAGGGACGGGGAATGAAAAACTGTTTTTT. The encoded protein is CVSSLAGTGNEKLFF.

This clonotype was seen only a few times. V and J are TRBV6-5 and TRBJ2-5; tentative D call: TRBD1 (6 bases). Trimming stripped 5 bases from V and 2 bases from J, with 9 bases between. Germline values: CDR1 MNHEY, CDR2 SVGAGI. The length of the CDR3 is 13 residues. In nucleotides, the CDR3 is TGTGCCAGCAGTGGTCAGGGGCAAGAGACCCAGTACTTC. Protein: CASSGQGQETQYF.

This clonotype was picked up one time. J is TRBJ1-2 and V is TRBV5-1, with D unclear. With 2 bases removed from V and 4 bases from J, the gap between germline ends came to 15 bases. Germline V lookup: CDR1 SGHRS, CDR2 YFSETQ. The CDR3 spans 15 residues. Here the CDR3 reads CASSFDGSNFYGYTF. The CDR3 coding sequence is TGCGCCAGCAGCTTCGATGGATCCAACTTCTATGGCTACACCTTC.

The table lists this clonotype with a few counts. V gene TRBV20-1 combines with J gene TRBJ2-7; 10 bases are shared with TRBD1. The CDR3 has 15 residues. The germline CDR1 and CDR2 sequences are DFQATT and SNEGSKA (reference sequence). V gave up 3 bases and J gave up 4 bases; unmatched junction bases: 9. CDR3 sequence reads: CSASPPDRGRYEQYF. CDR3 DNA sequence: TGCAGTGCTAGCCCCCCGGACAGGGGGAGATACGAGCAGTACTTC.

V gene TRBV21-1 combines with J gene TRBJ2-1. TRBV21-1 is classified as a pseudogene. The CDR3 contains 14 residues. This chain's CDR3 is CASSKRVSNNEQFF. As DNA, the CDR3 is TGTGCCAGCAGCAAACGGGTGTCCAACAATGAGCAGTTCTTC.

This clonotype was recorded once. This may come from a read error, since a much larger clone is one base off. V gene TRBV12-3 or TRBV12-4 combines with J gene TRBJ2-7; D not resolved. The J call may be in error: the DNA end matches TRBJ2-5 better. This CDR3 comprises 13 residues. DNA for the CDR3: TGTGCCAGCAGTTTATCGGGTCACGAGACCCAGTACTTC. This encodes CASSLSGHETQYF.

Only a few counts were recorded for this clonotype. V and J are TRBV7-9 and TRBJ2-1; 8 nucleotides match TRBD2. Germline values: CDR1 SEHNR, CDR2 FQNEAQ (reference sequence). The CDR3 runs 15 residues. J gave up 3 bases and V 5 bases, and 6 bases lay outside the gene matches. The CDR3 DNA reads TGTGCCAGCAGCAGTTCGGGAGGGGTCTACAATGAGCAGTTCTTC. The encoded protein is CASSSSGGVYNEQFF. The complete variable domain, with remaining parts taken from reference TRBV7-9 and TRBJ2-1, reads DTGVSQNPRHKITKRGQNVTFRCDPISEHNRLYWYRQTLGQGPEFLTYFQNEAQLEKSRLLSDRFSAERPKGSFSTLEIQRTEQGDSAMYLCASSSSGGVYNEQFFGPGTRLTVL.

V gene TRBV29-1 combines with J gene TRBJ2-5, with 7 nucleotides matching TRBD1. The length of the CDR3 is 15 residues. Germline CDR1 is SQVTM and CDR2 is ANQGSEA. After removal of 1 base from V and 2 bases from J, the junction contained 7 bases not matched to a gene. The DNA of the CDR3 is TGCAGCGTTGAAGGAGAGGGGGCAGTTCAAGAGACCCAGTACTTC. This gives the protein CSVEGEGAVQETQYF.

The chain links TRBV10-3 to TRBJ2-4; TRBD2 aligns across 11 bases. The DNA end is more similar to TRBJ2-7, so the J call may be wrong. The CDR3 runs to 15 residues. In germline, CDR1 is ENHRY, CDR2 SYGVKD. As DNA, the CDR3 is TGTGCCATCAGTGAGTATAGCGGGAGGGCCGACGAGCAGTACTTC. Translated: CAISEYSGRADEQYF.

V usage is TRBV29-1 and J usage is TRBJ2-5; 7 bases are shared with TRBD1. The length of the CDR3 is 13 residues. V lost 4 bases to trimming and J lost 2 bases; unmatched junction nucleotides: 4. Germline assignment: CDR1 SQVTM and CDR2 ANQGSEA. The CDR3 sequence is CSVARDSQETQYF. The CDR3 DNA reads as TGCAGCGTTGCGAGGGACAGTCAAGAGACCCAGTACTTC. The whole variable domain, remainder taken from reference TRBV29-1 and TRBJ2-5, is SAVISQKPSRDICQRGTSLTIQCQVDSQVTMMFWYRQQPGQSLTLIATANQGSEATYESGFVIDKFPISRPNLTFSTLTVSNMSPEDSSIYLCSVARDSQETQYFGPGTRLLVL.

The V and J genes are TRBV20-1 and TRBJ1-6, with D perhaps TRBD1 (5 bases). The CDR3 consists of 16 residues. V dropped 3 bases and J dropped 6 bases, with 18 bases sitting between them. The germline V gene has CDR1 DFQATT and CDR2 SNEGSKA (reference sequence). The CDR3 protein is CSAREGTTGSNSPLHF. DNA for the CDR3: TGCAGTGCTAGGGAGGGGACGACTGGGTCTAATTCACCCCTCCACTTT.

V gene TRBV29-1 combines with J gene TRBJ1-2; 7 bases agree with TRBD1. The CDR3 loop spans 12 amino acids. J lost 4 bases, V lost 7 bases, and 6 bases had no gene match. CDR1 and CDR2 from the germline V gene are SQVTM and ANQGSEA. The chain's CDR3 is CSGRQGLYGYTF. The CDR3 DNA is TGCAGCGGGAGACAGGGTCTCTATGGCTACACCTTC.

The chain recombines TRBV12-3 or TRBV12-4 with TRBJ1-6; no clear D gene. Trimming took 6 bases from V and 9 from J, leaving 9 bases between them. This CDR3 spans 12 amino acids. The CDR3 sequence is CASRQSSSPLHF. The CDR3, as DNA: TGTGCCAGCAGACAGTCGTCTTCACCCCTCCACTTT.

The chain joins TRBV4-2 to TRBJ2-1; 14 bases are shared with TRBD2. J lost 9 bases, V lost 0 bases, and 4 bases had no gene match. This CDR3 has 16 residues. Germline assignment: CDR1 LGHNA and CDR2 YNFKEQ. CDR3 bases: TGTGCCAGCAGCCAAGACGCAGGACTAGCGGGGGGTGAGCAGTTCTTC. Encoded protein: CASSQDAGLAGGEQFF.

The chain has TRBV7-2 and TRBJ2-7; TRBD1 or TRBD2 may be the D gene (5 bases each). Trimming took off 4 bases at V and 3 bases at J, with 25 bases between the two ends. The CDR3 totals 18 residues. Germline V gene sequence: CDR1 SGHTA, CDR2 FQGNSA. DNA of the CDR3: TGTGCCAGCAGCTCCCATCCGGGACCCAGGTTTGTGATCTACGAGCAGTACTTC. It is translated as CASSSHPGPRFVIYEQYF.

This clonotype was seen only a few times. Since a much larger clone is just one base distant, this may be a read error. The V and J genes are TRBV6-4 and TRBJ2-1; 7 bases agree with TRBD1. The germline CDR1 and CDR2 sequences are MRHNA and SNTAGT. After removal of 0 bases from V and 9 bases from J, the junction contained 8 bases not matched to a gene. This CDR3 contains 15 residues. CDR3 coding DNA: TGTGCCAGCAGTGACTCTGACAGGGAAAGTGGTGAGCAGTTCTTC. It encodes CASSDSDRESGEQFF.

V and J are TRBV21-1 and TRBJ1-2. TRBV21-1 is a pseudogene. This CDR3 has 18 amino acids. CDR3 in DNA: TGTGCCAGCAGCAAAGCCCAGCCCTACACCCTTAACCTTTATGGCTACACCTTC. Amino acids: CASSKAQPYTLNLYGYTF.